The clone carrying this T cell receptor (beta chain) showed up just a few times. Its antigen is as yet unknown. The data originate from a study of OX40 agonist ivuxolimab in advanced cancers. In the study overall: With a range of roughly 23 to 79, age averaged 60 years, and roughly 80% were male. Points from the study as a whole: Doses of 0.1 to 3.0 mg/kg were accompanied by clonal expansion of CD4+ and CD8+ blood T cells by week 6.

A history of autoimmune disease or systemic immunosuppression excluded patients. Trimming cost V 2 bases and J 7 bases, with 14 bases left between them. From germline, CDR1 is SEHNR and CDR2 FQNEAQ (reference sequence). The CDR3 runs 14 residues. Libraries were prepared by immunoSEQ multiplex PCR; TCRdb keeps only in-frame clonotypes and omits some of them. The sample has more than 65,000 clones; around 88% are singletons. The J gene is TRBJ1-2, the V gene TRBV7-9; D remains unclear. The sequencing used CD4+ or CD8+ T cells sorted from blood, collected in a trial of the OX40 agonist ivuxolimab. The source is an adult with an advanced solid tumor such as melanoma, head and neck, liver or kidney cancer. CDR3 loop: CASSLPTATGGYTF. In DNA, the CDR3 is TGTGCCAGCAGCTTACCCACGGCTACCGGTGGCTACACCTTC.